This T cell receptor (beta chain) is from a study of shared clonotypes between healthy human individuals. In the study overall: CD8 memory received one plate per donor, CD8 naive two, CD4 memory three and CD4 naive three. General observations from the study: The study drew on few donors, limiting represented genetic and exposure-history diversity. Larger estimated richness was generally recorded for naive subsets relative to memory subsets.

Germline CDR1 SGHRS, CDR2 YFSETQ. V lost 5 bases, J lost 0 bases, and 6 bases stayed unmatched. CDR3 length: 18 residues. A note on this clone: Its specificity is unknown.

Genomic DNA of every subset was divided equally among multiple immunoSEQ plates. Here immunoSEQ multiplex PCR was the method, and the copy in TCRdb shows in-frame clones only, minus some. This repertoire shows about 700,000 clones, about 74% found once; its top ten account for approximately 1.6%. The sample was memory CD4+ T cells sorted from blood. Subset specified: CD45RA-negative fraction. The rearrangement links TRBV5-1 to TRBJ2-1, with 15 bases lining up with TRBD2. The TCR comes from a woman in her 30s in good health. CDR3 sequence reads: CASRPGLAGGSSYNEQFF. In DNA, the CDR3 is TGCGCCAGCAGACCGGGACTAGCGGGGGGCAGCTCCTACAATGAGCAGTTCTTC.